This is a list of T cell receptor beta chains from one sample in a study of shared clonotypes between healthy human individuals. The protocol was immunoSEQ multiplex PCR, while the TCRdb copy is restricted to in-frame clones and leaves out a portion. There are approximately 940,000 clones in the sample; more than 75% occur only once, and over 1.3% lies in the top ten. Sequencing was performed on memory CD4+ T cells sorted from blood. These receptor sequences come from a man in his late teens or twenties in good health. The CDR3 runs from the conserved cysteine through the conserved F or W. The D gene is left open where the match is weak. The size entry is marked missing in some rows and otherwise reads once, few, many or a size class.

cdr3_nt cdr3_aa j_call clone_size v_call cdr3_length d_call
TGTGCCAGCAGTGAAAGGACAGGAGGAGGCGGGGAGCTGTTTTTT CASSERTGGGGELFF TRBJ2-2 NA TRBV6-1 15 TRBD1
TGCGCCAGCAGCCAAGATGCAGGGAATCAGCCCCAGCATTTT CASSQDAGNQPQHF TRBJ1-5 NA TRBV4-3 14 NA
TGTGCCAGCAGCGCCAGAAGGGGGGAGCGGTACGAGCAGTACTTC CASSARRGERYEQYF TRBJ2-7 NA TRBV9 15 NA
TGTGCCACCAGCAGTTATCCGGGTTCAGCCGATTCTGGGGCCAACGTCCTGACTTTC CATSSYPGSADSGANVLTF TRBJ2-6 once TRBV15 19 NA
TGTGCCAGCAGTGCCGGGACTCATACTAGCACAGATACGCAGTATTTT CASSAGTHTSTDTQYF TRBJ2-3 NA TRBV2 16 NA
TGTGCCTGGAGCGGGGGGGCGCGTAATCAGCCCCAGCATTTT CAWSGGARNQPQHF TRBJ1-5 few TRBV30 14 NA
TGCGCCAGCAGCTCCCGGGACACTAGGGAGACCCAGTACTTC CASSSRDTRETQYF TRBJ2-5 NA TRBV4-1 14 NA
TGTGCCAGCAGTGACCTTGTGAACACTGAAGCTTTCTTT CASSDLVNTEAFF TRBJ1-1 NA TRBV2 13 NA
TGCAGTGCTAGACAGACCTACGAGCAGTACTTC CSARQTYEQYF TRBJ2-7 NA TRBV20-1 11 NA
TGTGCCAGCATTCTTCAACCGATATGCAATCAGCCCCAGCATTTT CASILQPICNQPQHF TRBJ1-5 NA TRBV21-1 15 NA
TGTGCCAGCAGCTTAGGGTCCGGGGGCGGGACCCGCACAGATACGCAGTATTTT CASSLGSGGGTRTDTQYF TRBJ2-3 NA TRBV7-2 18 NA
TGTGCCAGCAGAAGACAGGGGCGGGACACAGATACGCAGTATTTT CASRRQGRDTDTQYF TRBJ2-3 NA TRBV7-2 15 TRBD1
TGTGCCAGCAGTTCTCGAGTAAGCTCTGGAAACACCATATATTTT CASSSRVSSGNTIYF TRBJ1-3 NA TRBV28 15 NA
TGTGCCTGGAGTCCGAAGGCTCGAGGCTACACCTTC CAWSPKARGYTF TRBJ1-2 NA TRBV30 12 NA
TGTGCCTGGCGGACCTCTGGGGCCAACGTCCTGACTTTC CAWRTSGANVLTF TRBJ2-6 NA TRBV30 13 NA
TGTGCCAGCAGAGGACAGATTAGCTCCTATAATTCACCCCTCCACTTT CASRGQISSYNSPLHF TRBJ1-6 once TRBV2 16 NA
TGTGCCAGCAGCTTGACAGGGTACTATGGCTACACCTTC CASSLTGYYGYTF TRBJ1-2 NA TRBV11-2 13 TRBD1
TGCGCCAGCAGCTTGGGGGGACTAGCGGAAACCTACGAGCAGTACTTC CASSLGGLAETYEQYF TRBJ2-7 NA TRBV5-1 16 TRBD2
TGTGCCAGTAGTAACAGGAATAATTCACCCCTCCACTTT CASSNRNNSPLHF TRBJ1-6 NA TRBV19 13 NA
TGTGCCAGCAGCTTAGATGATATAGCGGGGAACGAGCAGTACTTC CASSLDDIAGNEQYF TRBJ2-7 many TRBV11-2 15 TRBD2
TGTGCCAGCGCAATGAGGGGCGGCAATCAGCCCCAGCATTTT CASAMRGGNQPQHF TRBJ1-5 many TRBV27 14 NA
TGTGCCATCAGTGAAGGATCGGGGGCGCCCACTGAAGCTTTCTTT CAISEGSGAPTEAFF TRBJ1-1 NA TRBV10-3 15 NA
TGTGCCAGCGAAATCCGGGACAGGGATGGTTCACCCCTCCACTTT CASEIRDRDGSPLHF TRBJ1-6 few TRBV6-1 15 TRBD1
TGTGCTAGCAGCGGTGATGTATGGGAGACCCAGTACTTC CASSGDVWETQYF TRBJ2-5 once TRBV7-7 13 NA
TGTGCCAGCAGTGAACGGGGAGGAGGCTACGGCTTAGGCTACACCTTC CASSERGGGYGLGYTF TRBJ1-2 few TRBV2 16 NA
TGTGCCAGCAGTCGCCCCCGGGTGGGAGAGACCCAGTACTTC CASSRPRVGETQYF TRBJ2-5 once TRBV6-5 14 NA
TGCGCCAGCAGCCAGGCAATTAACCTAGGGCATACGCAGTATTTT CASSQAINLGHTQYF TRBJ2-3 few TRBV4-3 15 NA
TGTGCCAGCAAACAAGCGGGGGCGGGGAATGAGCAGTTCTTC CASKQAGAGNEQFF TRBJ2-1 NA TRBV25-1 14 TRBD2